The sequence of this TCR beta chain was determined in a study of long-term antiretroviral therapy in people with HIV. The CDR3 contains 14 residues. Per the germline V gene, CDR1 is KGHSH and CDR2 is LQKENI. V was shortened by 3 bases and J by 5 bases, with 11 bases between the two germline ends. immunoSEQ v3.0 was run at survey level. Sequencing was performed with immunoSEQ multiplex PCR; in TCRdb, only in-frame clones are kept and a portion is missing. This sample has 25,000 to 35,000 clones, with approximately 85% found just once. The receptor was isolated from a man aged 18 to 29 with HIV. Here the sequenced sample was unsorted PBMCs, taken 0.8 years before starting antiretroviral therapy. The chain links TRBV18 to TRBJ1-5; D is possibly TRBD1 (6 bases). The CDR3 region is CASSPLAGDQPQHF. The DNA of the CDR3 is TGTGCCAGCTCACCTTTGGCAGGGGATCAGCCCCAGCATTTT.